The source of this TCR beta chain is a study of identical twins. Whole-study findings and limits: Within cord blood, abundant beta clonotypes carried fewer insertions, but memory repertoires showed no such trend.

The V and J ends lost 4 bases and 2 bases, in that order; junction bases with no gene match: 3. The CDR3 consists of 15 residues. Germline CDR1 SGDLS, CDR2 YYNGEE. In every case, the donor was a healthy Caucasian. As to this clonotype: Its antigen is still unknown.

TCRdb used MiXCR to reprocess the 5' RACE reads, holding one entry per CDR3 protein. There are around 250,000 distinct CDR3 sequences in the sample; about 8% occur only once, and less than 4% lies in the top ten. In addition, the sample was reused for a study of yellow fever vaccine responses in identical twins. That study adds: The T cell response to vaccination in identical twins was reportedly partly convergent and partly personalized.

The chain joins TRBV9 to TRBJ2-2, with TRBD2 identical over 9 bases. The sample taken for sequencing was CD8+ T cells sorted from blood. This receptor was taken from a woman in her late teens or twenties in good health. CDR3 in amino acids: CASSSSGDNTGELFF. As DNA, the CDR3 is TGTGCCAGCAGCTCTAGCGGGGACAACACCGGGGAGCTGTTTTTT.